The present T cell receptor beta chain was sequenced within a study of cytomegalovirus exposure and HLA in healthy donors. Study conclusions and caveats: The only immune exposure information that was available was CMV serostatus.

Primers: 60 Vbeta forward and 13 Jbeta reverse. Data came from immunoSEQ multiplex PCR; TCRdb stores just in-frame clones and leaves some out. The top ten clones hold around 5.9% of a sample with 120,000 or so clones, around 85% of them seen once. This CDR3 comprises 16 residues. After removal of 0 bases from V and 9 bases from J, the junction contained 8 bases not matched to a gene. Germline V gives CDR1 SGHDT, CDR2 YYEEEE. Worth noting for this clone: No antigen is known for it.

The specimen was PBMCs. The origin of this receptor is a man aged 25 to 40 in good health and CMV-seropositive. The rearrangement joins TRBV5-6 to TRBJ1-6; 8 bases map to TRBD1. The CDR3 DNA follows: TGTGCCAGCAGCTTGGGCTGGGGGACAGGAAGTTCACCCCTCCACTTT. It translates to CASSLGWGTGSSPLHF.